The 23 T cell receptor beta chains in this list originate from one sample, sequenced in a study of post-analysis software for immune sequencing data. General study points: TRBV segments more frequent in patients than in controls numbered several and included TRBV5-6, TRBV5-1 and TRBV20-1.

No cognate antigen is known for these TCRs. TCR beta cDNA libraries had unique molecular identifiers. TCRdb reanalysed the PCR reads using MiXCR and keeps one entry per CDR3 protein. This sample carries around 710,000 distinct CDR3 sequences, more than 45% of them seen once, and the ten largest clones take 4.9%. The sequenced sample consisted of blood. These receptors originate from a girl between 10 and 17 years old with multiple sclerosis.

Only a few counts were recorded for this clonotype. The chain uses TRBV27 and TRBJ2-1; D is perhaps TRBD2 (5 bases). Germline lookup yields CDR1 MNHEY and CDR2 SMNVEV (reference sequence). This CDR3 has 13 residues. The V and J ends lost 6 bases and 6 bases respectively, with 12 bases between them. CDR3 amino acids: CASSRSGSNEQFF. CDR3 in DNA: TGTGCCAGCAGCCGCAGCGGAAGCAATGAGCAGTTCTTC.

This chain uses TRBV7-2 with TRBJ2-7; D gene unclear. The length of the CDR3 is 13 residues. Trimming left V 1 base short and J 6 bases short, with 10 bases between. CDR1 and CDR2 (germline): SGHTA, FQGNSA. The CDR3 DNA follows: TGTGCCAGCAGCTTAGTAGAACTACGCGAGCAGTACTTC. This codes for CASSLVELREQYF.

There are a few counts of this clonotype. The rearrangement links TRBV15 to TRBJ2-3; D ambiguous. V was cut by 4 bases and J by 1 base, with 12 bases left in between. Germline V CDR1 and CDR2: LNHNV, YYDKDF (reference sequence). The CDR3 totals 15 residues. This chain's CDR3 is CATSIGWPGTDTQYF. Written as DNA, the CDR3 is TGTGCCACCAGCATCGGTTGGCCGGGCACAGATACGCAGTATTTT.

This clonotype was picked up a small number of times. This chain links TRBV19 with TRBJ2-4, with 7 bases identical to TRBD1. This CDR3 region has 15 residues. V shed 4 bases, J shed 9 bases, and the junction held 12 bases outside the gene matches. CDR1 LNHDA and CDR2 SQIVND come from the germline V gene (reference sequence). The DNA for the CDR3 is TGTGCCAGTAGTAGCCGGGACAGCGGTCTAACCATTCAGTACTTC. It yields the protein CASSSRDSGLTIQYF.

On this clonotype: A read error may explain this, as a much larger clone is one base away. V and J are TRBV20-1 and TRBJ2-3; 9 bases map to TRBD2. This CDR3 has 12 amino acids. Germline-derived CDR1 and CDR2 are DFQATT and SNEGSKA (reference sequence). CDR3 coding DNA: TGCAGTACTAGCGGGAGCACAGATACGCAGTATTTT. Its translation is CSTSGSTDTQYF.

The V call is TRBV2, the J call TRBJ1-1; D is ambiguous. The CDR3 length is 13 residues. Germline V CDR1 and CDR2: SNHLY, FYNNEI. The ends were cut back, 6 bases at V and 5 bases at J, with 13 bases in the middle. CDR3: CASRDGPETEAFF. CDR3 DNA: TGTGCCAGCAGGGATGGACCTGAGACTGAAGCTTTCTTT.

As regards this clonotype: A junction boundary mismatches the germline segment, possibly from a read error. The rearrangement links TRBV3-1 to TRBJ2-1; D not resolved. The CDR3 runs to 13 residues. In germline, CDR1 is LGHDT, CDR2 YNNKEL (reference sequence). The CDR3 sequence: CASSARPYSEQFF. The CDR3 DNA sequence: TGTGCCAGCAGCGCCCGACCATACAGTGAGCAGTTCTTC.

The chain couples TRBV7-2 to TRBJ1-2; tentatively, D is TRBD1 (6 bases). CDR1 and CDR2 (germline): SGHTA, FQGNSA. The ends were cut back, 6 bases at V and 6 bases at J, with 14 bases in the middle. This CDR3 spans 13 amino acids. CDR3 amino acids: CASRPRGGDGYTF. In nucleotides, the CDR3 is TGTGCCAGCAGACCAAGGGGGGGCGATGGCTACACCTTC. Complete variable domain (other parts from reference TRBV7-2 and TRBJ1-2): GAGVSQSPSNKVTEKGKDVELRCDPISGHTALYWYRQSLGQGLEFLIYFQGNSAPDKSGLPSDRFSAERTGGSVSTLTIQRTQQEDSAVYLCASRPRGGDGYTFGSGTRLTVV.

There are a few counts of this clonotype. This chain joins TRBV11-2 and TRBJ1-2; a weak D match, TRBD1 (6 bases). Germline V gene lookup returns CDR1 SGHAT and CDR2 FQNNGV. The CDR3 is made up of 15 amino acids. Trimming pared 4 bases from V and 4 bases from J, leaving 16 bases between. CDR3 sequence: CASSSINRDGYGYTF. Written as DNA, the CDR3 is TGTGCCAGCAGCTCCATAAACAGGGATGGCTATGGCTACACCTTC. The complete variable domain, with remaining parts taken from reference TRBV11-2 and TRBJ1-2, reads EAGVAQSPRYKIIEKRQSVAFWCNPISGHATLYWYQQILGQGPKLLIQFQNNGVVDDSQLPKDRFSAERLKGVDSTLKIQPAKLEDSAVYLCASSSINRDGYGYTFGSGTRLTVV.

The J gene is TRBJ2-5, the V gene TRBV4-3; a possible D gene is TRBD1 (7 bases). V gave up 1 base and J gave up 2 bases, with 14 bases separating them. Germline values: CDR1 LGHNA, CDR2 YSLEER. The CDR3 has 16 amino acids. The CDR3 loop is CASSQVPRGEQETQYF. The DNA for the CDR3 is TGCGCCAGCAGCCAAGTCCCCAGGGGGGAGCAAGAGACCCAGTACTTC.

The genes are TRBV12-3 or TRBV12-4 and TRBJ2-1; the D is unclear. There are 13 residues in the CDR3. V dropped 5 bases and J dropped 7 bases, with 12 bases sitting between them. The CDR3 DNA sequence: TGTGCCAGCAGTCCCGGACCTCGAAATGAGCAGTTCTTC. Translation gives CASSPGPRNEQFF.

This clonotype has more than one count but fewer than ten. The chain employs TRBV24-1 and TRBJ2-3; TRBD2 matches at 7 bases. Germline V lookup: CDR1 KGHDR, CDR2 SFDVKD. V was clipped by 5 bases and J by 8 bases; unmatched bases: 3. The CDR3 loop spans 12 amino acids. CDR3 bases: TGTGCCACCAGTGGGACTAGGGGTACGCAGTATTTT. This sequence encodes CATSGTRGTQYF.

This chain joins TRBV28 and TRBJ2-6; the D is unclear. Germline loops: CDR1 MDHEN, CDR2 SYDVKM. This CDR3 comprises 18 residues. The ends were cut back, 5 bases at V and 3 bases at J, with 20 bases in the middle. The CDR3 DNA reads as TGTGCCAGCAGTCCCGACCCGTGGCCGGAAGTTGGGGCCAACGTCCTGACTTTC. This gives the protein CASSPDPWPEVGANVLTF.

The J gene is TRBJ2-1, the V gene TRBV30, with D uncertain. The CDR3 covers 11 residues. With 0 bases removed from V and 10 bases from J, the gap between germline ends came to 7 bases. Germline V CDR1 and CDR2: GTSNPN, SVGIG (reference sequence). The CDR3 DNA is TGTGCCTGGAGTGTCGAAAAAGAGCAGTTCTTC. Encoded protein: CAWSVEKEQFF.

This clonotype was observed a handful of times. The J gene is TRBJ2-1, the V gene TRBV6-4, with D possibly matching TRBD2 (5 bases). Germline CDR1 reads MRHNA; CDR2 reads SNTAGT. The length of the CDR3 is 13 residues. Trimming shortened V by 3 bases and J by 5 bases, and 8 bases separated the two germline ends. The chain's CDR3 is CASSDSANNEQFF. The CDR3 DNA sequence: TGTGCCAGCAGTGATAGCGCCAACAATGAGCAGTTCTTC.

The chain employs TRBV6-5 and TRBJ2-7; TRBD2 matches 8 bases. CDR3 length equals 15 residues. V lost 4 bases to trimming and J lost 0 bases; unmatched junction nucleotides: 5. From germline, CDR1 is MNHEY and CDR2 SVGAGI. Here the CDR3 DNA reads TGTGCCAGCAGTTTAAACGGGGGGGGCTCCTACGAGCAGTACTTC. Its translation: CASSLNGGGSYEQYF.

The chain employs TRBV7-9 and TRBJ2-1; weak D call: TRBD2 (5 bases). V was pared by 5 bases and J by 4 bases, with 15 bases between. CDR3 size: 15 residues. Germline lookup yields CDR1 SEHNR and CDR2 FQNEAQ (reference sequence). CDR3 coding DNA: TGTGCCAGCAGCCCGGGATTCGCACGGTACAATGAGCAGTTCTTC. The encoded protein is CASSPGFARYNEQFF.

The chain joins TRBV29-1 to TRBJ2-7, with TRBD1 matching 9 bases. The CDR3 has 15 residues. CDR1 SQVTM and CDR2 ANQGSEA come from the germline V gene. Trimming took 6 bases from V and 6 from J; bases not matched to a gene: 15. The CDR3 is CSVERPGTGSLEQYF. The CDR3 nucleotides are TGCAGCGTCGAAAGGCCTGGGACAGGGAGTCTCGAGCAGTACTTC.

Note on this clonotype: Germline is not matched at one junction end, which may reflect a read error. The chain links TRBV11-3 to TRBJ1-2, with D possibly being TRBD1 (5 bases). CDR1 is SGHNT, CDR2 YENEEA, per germline. The length of the CDR3 is 12 residues. This CDR3 reads CASSIGGDGDTF. CDR3 bases: TGTGCCAGCAGCATTGGGGGGGATGGCGACACCTTC.

The chain recombines TRBV5-1 with TRBJ1-2, with a possible D match to TRBD1 (6 bases). Germline CDR1 reads SGHRS; CDR2 reads YFSETQ. The CDR3 covers 13 residues. Trimming stripped 4 bases from V and 6 bases from J, with 13 bases between. The CDR3 DNA follows: TGCGCCAGCAGCCCCGAGGGGGGAGATGGCTACACCTTC. This codes for CASSPEGGDGYTF.

V is TRBV6-5 and J is TRBJ1-6; D might be TRBD1 (5 bases). V lost 0 bases to trimming and J lost 6 bases, with 9 bases between them. Germline assignment: CDR1 MNHEY and CDR2 SVGAGI. This CDR3 spans 15 amino acids. The DNA for the CDR3 is TGTGCCAGCAGTTACTCGGTCCAGGGTAATTCACCCCTCCACTTT. Its translation is CASSYSVQGNSPLHF.

The CDR3 DNA is TGTGCCAGCAGTCGTCCGGGACAGAGCTCCTACAATGAGCAGTTCTTC. This sequence encodes CASSRPGQSSYNEQFF. The chain carries TRBV6-5 and TRBJ2-1, with 7 nucleotides matching TRBD1. V dropped 5 bases and J dropped 0; count of bases not matched to a gene: 7. Germline values: CDR1 MNHEY, CDR2 SVGAGI. The length of the CDR3 is 16 residues.

This clonotype has a handful of counts. The chain has TRBV5-1 and TRBJ1-1; 8 bases match TRBD1. The CDR3 has 15 amino acids. V shed 0 bases and J 4 bases; nucleotides not matched to a gene: 5. Germline CDR1 SGHRS, CDR2 YFSETQ. The CDR3 DNA is TGCGCCAGCAGCTTGGGTCAGGGGGCTGGCACTGAAGCTTTCTTT. Amino acid sequence: CASSLGQGAGTEAFF.